The 4 T cell receptor beta chains presented below share a single source sample, sequenced in a study of cytomegalovirus exposure and HLA in healthy donors. The PCR ran on 60 Vbeta and 13 Jbeta primers. Sequencing was performed with immunoSEQ multiplex PCR; in TCRdb, only in-frame clones are kept and a portion is missing. This table has some 170,000 clones, over 65% appearing once. The sequencing input was PBMCs. The source is a man younger than 35 in good health and CMV-seropositive.

The J gene is TRBJ2-5, the V gene TRBV11-3; 15 bases agree with TRBD2. The CDR3 is made up of 17 amino acids. Losses at the gene ends were 5 bases for V and 0 bases for J; bases not matched to a gene: 4. Germline loops: CDR1 SGHNT, CDR2 YENEEA. As DNA, the CDR3 is TGTGCCAGCAGCCCGGGACTAGCGGGAGGTTACCAAGAGACCCAGTACTTC. Translated, it gives CASSPGLAGGYQETQYF.

Turning to this clone: Compared with germline, one end of the junction differs, possibly owing to a read error. The V and J genes are TRBV29-1 and TRBJ1-2, with unresolved D. The CDR3 runs 14 residues. CDR1 and CDR2 (germline): SQVTM, ANQGSEA. The DNA of the CDR3 is TGCAGCATTGAAGCGACCCTGGGGAGCTATGGCTACACCTTC. Translated, it gives CSIEATLGSYGYTF.

The chain recombines TRBV5-6 with TRBJ2-5; 9 nucleotides line up with TRBD2. V was pared by 1 base and J by 0 bases, with 4 bases of the junction left unmatched. Germline CDR1 is SGHDT and CDR2 is YYEEEE. The CDR3 contains 16 residues. CDR3 sequence (DNA): TGTGCCAGCAGCTTGATGGTAGCGGGGGACCAAGAGACCCAGTACTTC. Encoded protein: CASSLMVAGDQETQYF.

This clone was seen more than once but under ten times. CDR3 in amino acids: CASSPRGGRLQETQYF. The CDR3 coding sequence is TGTGCCAGCAGCCCCCGTGGGGGCAGACTTCAAGAGACCCAGTACTTC. The J gene is TRBJ2-5, the V gene TRBV7-9, with D tentatively TRBD1 (6 bases). The CDR3 has 16 residues. V lost 5 bases and J lost 2, with 18 bases in between. The germline gives CDR1 SEHNR, CDR2 FQNEAQ (reference sequence).